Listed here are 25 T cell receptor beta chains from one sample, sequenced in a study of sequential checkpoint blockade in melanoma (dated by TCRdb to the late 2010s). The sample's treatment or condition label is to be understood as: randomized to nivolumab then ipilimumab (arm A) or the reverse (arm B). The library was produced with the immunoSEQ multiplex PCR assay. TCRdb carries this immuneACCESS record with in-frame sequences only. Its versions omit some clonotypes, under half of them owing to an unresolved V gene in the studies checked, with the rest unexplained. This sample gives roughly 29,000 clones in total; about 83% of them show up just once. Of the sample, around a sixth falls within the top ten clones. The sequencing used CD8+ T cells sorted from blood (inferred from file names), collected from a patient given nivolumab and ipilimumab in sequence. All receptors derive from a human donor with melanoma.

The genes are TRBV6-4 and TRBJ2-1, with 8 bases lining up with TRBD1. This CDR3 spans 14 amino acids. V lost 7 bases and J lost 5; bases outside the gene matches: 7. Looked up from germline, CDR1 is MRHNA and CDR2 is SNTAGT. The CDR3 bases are TGTGCCAGCACCCCGGGACAGGTACACAATGAGCAGTTCTTC. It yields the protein CASTPGQVHNEQFF.

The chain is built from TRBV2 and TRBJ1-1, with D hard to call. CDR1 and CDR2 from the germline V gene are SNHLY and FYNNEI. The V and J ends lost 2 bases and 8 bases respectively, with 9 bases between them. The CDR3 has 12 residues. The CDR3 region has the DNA TGTGCCAGCAGTGAATCCCGCCAGGAAGCTTTCTTT. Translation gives CASSESRQEAFF.

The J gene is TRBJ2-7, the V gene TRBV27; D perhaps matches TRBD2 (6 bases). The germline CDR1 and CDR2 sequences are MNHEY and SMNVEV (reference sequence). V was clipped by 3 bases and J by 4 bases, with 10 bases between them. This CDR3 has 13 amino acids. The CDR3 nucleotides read TGTGCCAGCAGTTTCGGGCTAGCGTACGAGCAGTACTTC. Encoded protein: CASSFGLAYEQYF.

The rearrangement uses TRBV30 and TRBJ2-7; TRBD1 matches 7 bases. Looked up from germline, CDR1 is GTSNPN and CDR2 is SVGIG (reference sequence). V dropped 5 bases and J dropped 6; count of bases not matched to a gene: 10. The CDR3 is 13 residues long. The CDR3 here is CAWDSGTGVEQYF. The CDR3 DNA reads TGTGCCTGGGATTCCGGTACAGGGGTCGAGCAGTACTTC.

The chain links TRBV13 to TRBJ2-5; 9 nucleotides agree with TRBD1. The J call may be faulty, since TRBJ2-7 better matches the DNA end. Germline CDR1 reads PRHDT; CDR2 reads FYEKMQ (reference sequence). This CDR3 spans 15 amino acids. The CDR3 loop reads CASSAEGTGKNEQYF. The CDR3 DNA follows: TGTGCCAGCAGCGCAGAGGGGACAGGGAAAAACGAGCAGTACTTC.

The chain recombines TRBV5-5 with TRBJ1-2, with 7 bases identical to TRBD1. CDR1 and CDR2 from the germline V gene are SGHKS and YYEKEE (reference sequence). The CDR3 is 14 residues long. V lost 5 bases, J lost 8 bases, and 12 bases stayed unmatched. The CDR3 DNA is TGTGCCAGCAGGCGACTAGGAGGGGGCGGGGGCTACACCTTC. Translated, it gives CASRRLGGGGGYTF.

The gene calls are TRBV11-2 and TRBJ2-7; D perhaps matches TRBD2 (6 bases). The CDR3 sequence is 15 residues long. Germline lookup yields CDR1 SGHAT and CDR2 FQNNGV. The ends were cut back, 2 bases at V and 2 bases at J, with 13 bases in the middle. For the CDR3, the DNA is TGTGCCAGCAGCTTATATGGAGGGACCCCCTACGAGCAGTACTTC. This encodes CASSLYGGTPYEQYF.

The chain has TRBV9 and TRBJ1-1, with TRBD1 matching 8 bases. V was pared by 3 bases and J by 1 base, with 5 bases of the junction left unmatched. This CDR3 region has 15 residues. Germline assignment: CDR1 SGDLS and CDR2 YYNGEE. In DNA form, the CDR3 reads TGTGCCAGCAGCGCCGGGGACAGGTCGAACACTGAAGCTTTCTTT. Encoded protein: CASSAGDRSNTEAFF.

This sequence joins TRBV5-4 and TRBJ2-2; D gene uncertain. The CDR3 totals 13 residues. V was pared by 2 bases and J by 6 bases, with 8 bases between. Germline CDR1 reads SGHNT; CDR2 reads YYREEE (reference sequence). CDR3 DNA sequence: TGTGCCAGCAGCTTTTCAGGCCCCGGGGAGCTGTTTTTT. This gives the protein CASSFSGPGELFF. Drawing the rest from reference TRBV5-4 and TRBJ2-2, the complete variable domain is ETGVTQSPTHLIKTRGQQVTLRCSSQSGHNTVSWYQQALGQGPQFIFQYYREEENGRGNFPPRFSGLQFPNYSSELNVNALELDDSALYLCASSFSGPGELFFGEGSRLTVL.

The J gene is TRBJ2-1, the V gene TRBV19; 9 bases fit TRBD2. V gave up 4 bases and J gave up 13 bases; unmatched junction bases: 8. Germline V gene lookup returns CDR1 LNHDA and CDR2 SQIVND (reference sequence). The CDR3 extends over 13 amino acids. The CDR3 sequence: CASSNLLAGAQFF. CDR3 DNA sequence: TGTGCCAGTAGTAACTTATTAGCGGGGGCCCAGTTCTTC.

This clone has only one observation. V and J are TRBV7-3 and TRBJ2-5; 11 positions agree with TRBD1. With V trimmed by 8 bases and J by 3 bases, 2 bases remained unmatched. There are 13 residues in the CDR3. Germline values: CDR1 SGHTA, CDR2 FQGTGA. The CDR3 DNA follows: TGTGCCAGCGGACAGGGGGCAAAAGAGACCCAGTACTTC. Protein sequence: CASGQGAKETQYF.

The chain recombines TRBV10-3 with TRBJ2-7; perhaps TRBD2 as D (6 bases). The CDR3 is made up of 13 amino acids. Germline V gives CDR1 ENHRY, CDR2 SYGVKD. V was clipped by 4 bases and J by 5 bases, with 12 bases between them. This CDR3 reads CAISVEGLNEQYF. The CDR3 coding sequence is TGTGCCATCAGTGTGGAGGGGCTCAACGAGCAGTACTTC.

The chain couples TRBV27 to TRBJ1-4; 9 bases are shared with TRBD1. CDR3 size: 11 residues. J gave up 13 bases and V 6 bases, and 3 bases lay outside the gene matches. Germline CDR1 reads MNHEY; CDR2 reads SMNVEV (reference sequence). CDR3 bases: TGTGCCAGCAGATCGGGACAGGGACTGTTTTTT. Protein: CASRSGQGLFF. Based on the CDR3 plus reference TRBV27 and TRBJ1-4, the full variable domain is EAQVTQNPRYLITVTGKKLTVTCSQNMNHEYMSWYRQDPGLGLRQIYYSMNVEVTDKGDVPEGYKVSRKEKRNFPLILESPSPNQTSLYFCASRSGQGLFFGSGTQLSVL.

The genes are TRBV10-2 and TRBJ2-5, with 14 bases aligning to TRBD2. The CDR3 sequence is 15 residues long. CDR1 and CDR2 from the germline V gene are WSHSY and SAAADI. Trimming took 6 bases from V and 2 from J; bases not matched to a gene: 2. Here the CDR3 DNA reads TGCGCCAGCAGCGGACTAGCGGGGGGACAAGAGACCCAGTACTTC. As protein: CASSGLAGGQETQYF.

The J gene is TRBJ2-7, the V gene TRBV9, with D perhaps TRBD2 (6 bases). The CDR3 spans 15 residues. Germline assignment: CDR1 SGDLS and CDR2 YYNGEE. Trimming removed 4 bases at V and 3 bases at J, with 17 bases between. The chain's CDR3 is CASSIGGGTLYEQYF. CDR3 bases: TGTGCCAGCAGCATAGGTGGGGGGACCCTCTACGAGCAGTACTTC.

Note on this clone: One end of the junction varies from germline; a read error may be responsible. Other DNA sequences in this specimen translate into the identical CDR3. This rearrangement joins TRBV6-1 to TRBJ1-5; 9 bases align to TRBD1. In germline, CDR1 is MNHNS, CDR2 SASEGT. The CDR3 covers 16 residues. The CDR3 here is CASSEWTGDSNQPQHF. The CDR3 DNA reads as TGTGCCAGCAGTGAGTGGACAGGGGATAGCAACCAGCCCCAGCATTTT.

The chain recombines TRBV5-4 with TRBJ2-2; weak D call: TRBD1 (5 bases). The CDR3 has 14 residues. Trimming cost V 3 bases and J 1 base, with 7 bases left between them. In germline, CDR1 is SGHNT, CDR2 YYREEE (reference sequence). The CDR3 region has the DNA TGTGCCAGCAGCTCAGGACAGAACACCGGGGAGCTGTTTTTT. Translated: CASSSGQNTGELFF.

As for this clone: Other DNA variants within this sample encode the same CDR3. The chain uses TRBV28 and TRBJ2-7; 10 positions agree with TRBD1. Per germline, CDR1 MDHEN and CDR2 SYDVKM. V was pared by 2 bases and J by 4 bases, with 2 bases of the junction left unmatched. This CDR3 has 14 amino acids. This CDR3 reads CASSLGDRGYEQYF. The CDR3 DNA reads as TGTGCCAGCAGTTTAGGGGACAGGGGTTACGAGCAGTACTTC.

CDR3 coding DNA: TGTGCCTCCCAGTCGGGACAGGGGACTGAAGCTTTCTTT. It codes for CASQSGQGTEAFF. The J gene is TRBJ1-1, the V gene TRBV30, with 10 bases fitting TRBD1. CDR1 and CDR2 (germline): GTSNPN, SVGIG (reference sequence). The CDR3 is made up of 13 amino acids. With 7 bases clipped from V and 5 bases from J, the junction kept 7 bases outside the gene matches.

CDR3 amino acids: CASSQDTVLYEQYF. In DNA form, the CDR3 reads TGCGCCAGCAGCCAAGATACGGTTCTCTACGAGCAGTACTTC. The chain uses TRBV4-1 and TRBJ2-7; D not resolved. The CDR3 has 14 residues. Germline-derived CDR1 and CDR2 are MGHRA and YSYEKL. V shed 0 bases and J shed 3 bases, with 9 bases lying between them.

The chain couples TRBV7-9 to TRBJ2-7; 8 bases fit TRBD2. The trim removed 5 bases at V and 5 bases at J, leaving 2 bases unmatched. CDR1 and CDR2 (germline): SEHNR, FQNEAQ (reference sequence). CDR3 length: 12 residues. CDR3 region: CASSLGGDEQYF. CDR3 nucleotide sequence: TGTGCCAGCAGCCTCGGGGGGGACGAGCAGTACTTC. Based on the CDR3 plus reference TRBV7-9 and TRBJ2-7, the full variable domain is DTGVSQNPRHKITKRGQNVTFRCDPISEHNRLYWYRQTLGQGPEFLTYFQNEAQLEKSRLLSDRFSAERPKGSFSTLEIQRTEQGDSAMYLCASSLGGDEQYFGPGTRLTVT.

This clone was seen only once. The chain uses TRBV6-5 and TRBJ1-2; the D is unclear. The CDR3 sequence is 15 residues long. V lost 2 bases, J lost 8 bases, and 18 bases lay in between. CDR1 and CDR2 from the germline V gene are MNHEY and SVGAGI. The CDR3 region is CASSYEELWVGGYTF. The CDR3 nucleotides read TGTGCCAGCAGTTACGAGGAGTTATGGGTTGGCGGCTACACCTTC.

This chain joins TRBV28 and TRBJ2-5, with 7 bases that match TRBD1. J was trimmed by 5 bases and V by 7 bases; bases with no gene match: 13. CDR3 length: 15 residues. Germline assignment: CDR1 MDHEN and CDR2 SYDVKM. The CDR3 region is CASITHRGLGETQYF. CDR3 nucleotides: TGTGCCAGCATTACTCACAGGGGCTTAGGGGAGACCCAGTACTTC.

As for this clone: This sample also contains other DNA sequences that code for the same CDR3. CDR3 protein: CAWSKSGRLGETQYF. The CDR3 DNA reads TGTGCCTGGAGTAAAAGCGGGAGGCTAGGAGAGACCCAGTACTTC. The rearrangement joins TRBV30 to TRBJ2-5; 9 nucleotides align to TRBD2. CDR3 length: 15 residues. V lost 2 bases, J lost 4 bases, and 8 bases stayed unmatched. Germline values: CDR1 GTSNPN, CDR2 SVGIG (reference sequence).

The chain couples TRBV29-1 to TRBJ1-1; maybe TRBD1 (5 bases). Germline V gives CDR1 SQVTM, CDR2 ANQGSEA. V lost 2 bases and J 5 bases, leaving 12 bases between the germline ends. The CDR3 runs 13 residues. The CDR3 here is CSVESTPGTEAFF. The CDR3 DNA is TGCAGCGTTGAATCGACCCCAGGGACTGAAGCTTTCTTT.